This T cell receptor beta chain was found in a study of beta chain features in type 1 diabetes. Every participating donor gave one draw, a heparinised blood sample averaging about 100 mL. Germline-derived CDR1 and CDR2 are KGHSH and LQKENI. This CDR3 comprises 17 residues. The V segment lost 4 bases and the J segment 4 bases; nucleotides outside the gene matches: 11. The sequenced template was cDNA made from the entire isolated RNA. Measured with immunoSEQ multiplex PCR; TCRdb has only the in-frame clones, and not every one. Of roughly 180,000 clones listed, 13% are singletons. V gene TRBV18 combines with J gene TRBJ2-7, with 12 positions matching TRBD2. The source material was central memory CD4+ T cells from blood. The source is a young woman in good health. The CDR3, as DNA: TGTGCCAGCTCACAAGACTCTAGCGGGAGGGCCTTATACGAGCAGTACTTC. Amino acid sequence: CASSQDSSGRALYEQYF.